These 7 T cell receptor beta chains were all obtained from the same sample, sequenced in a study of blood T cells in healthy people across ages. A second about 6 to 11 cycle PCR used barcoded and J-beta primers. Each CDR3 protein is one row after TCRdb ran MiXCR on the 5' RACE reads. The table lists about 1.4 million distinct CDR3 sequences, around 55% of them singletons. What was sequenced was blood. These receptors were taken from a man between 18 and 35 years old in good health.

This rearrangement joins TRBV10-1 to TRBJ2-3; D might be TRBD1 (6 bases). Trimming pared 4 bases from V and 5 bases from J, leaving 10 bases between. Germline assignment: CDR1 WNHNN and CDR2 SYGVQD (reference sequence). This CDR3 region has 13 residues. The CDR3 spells CASSVQGRDTQYF. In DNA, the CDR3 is TGCGCCAGCAGTGTACAGGGTCGAGATACGCAGTATTTT.

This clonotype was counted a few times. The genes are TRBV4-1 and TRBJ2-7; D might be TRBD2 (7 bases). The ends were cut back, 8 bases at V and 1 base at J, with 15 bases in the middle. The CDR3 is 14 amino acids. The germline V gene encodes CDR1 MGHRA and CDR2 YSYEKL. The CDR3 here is CASVNREGSYEQYF. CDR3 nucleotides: TGCGCCAGCGTAAACAGGGAGGGGTCCTACGAGCAGTACTTC.

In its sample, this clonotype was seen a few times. The CDR3 DNA reads TGTGCCAGCAGCCGCGCCCCGGCAGGGGGCGGAGAGCAGTACTTC. Amino acid sequence: CASSRAPAGGGEQYF. The chain couples TRBV27 to TRBJ2-7; 8 bases line up with TRBD1. The CDR3 sequence is 15 residues long. Germline values: CDR1 MNHEY, CDR2 SMNVEV (reference sequence). Unmatched junction bases numbered 14, after V lost 6 bases and J lost 7 bases.

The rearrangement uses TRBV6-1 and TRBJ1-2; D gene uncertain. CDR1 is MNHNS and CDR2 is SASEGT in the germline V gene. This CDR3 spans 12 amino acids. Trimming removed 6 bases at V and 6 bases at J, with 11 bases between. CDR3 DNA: TGTGCCAGCAGGGAGTCCTACCATGGCTACACCTTC. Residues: CASRESYHGYTF.

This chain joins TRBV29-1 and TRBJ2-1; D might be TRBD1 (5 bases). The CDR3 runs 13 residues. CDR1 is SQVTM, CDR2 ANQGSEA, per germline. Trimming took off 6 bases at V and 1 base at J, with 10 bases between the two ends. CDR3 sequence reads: CSVGEHSYNEQFF. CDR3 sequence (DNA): TGCAGCGTAGGGGAACATTCCTACAATGAGCAGTTCTTC.

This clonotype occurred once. The CDR3 DNA reads TGCGCCAGCAGCCAAGATAGCAAAGACAATGAGCAGTTCTTC. Translating gives CASSQDSKDNEQFF. The rearrangement uses TRBV4-3 and TRBJ2-1; D is unclear. The germline gives CDR1 LGHNA, CDR2 YSLEER. The CDR3 runs to 14 residues. V shed 0 bases and J shed 5 bases, with 8 bases lying between them.

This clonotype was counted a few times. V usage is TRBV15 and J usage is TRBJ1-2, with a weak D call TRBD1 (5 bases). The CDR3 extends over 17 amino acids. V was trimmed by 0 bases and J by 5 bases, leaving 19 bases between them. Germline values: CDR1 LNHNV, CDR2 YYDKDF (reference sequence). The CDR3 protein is CATSRDMKGQRIYGYTF. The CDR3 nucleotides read TGTGCCACCAGCAGAGATATGAAGGGGCAGAGGATATATGGCTACACCTTC.